The clone carrying this T cell receptor beta chain was found a few times. Its target is not known. The 5'RACE method, run with constant-segment primers, produced TCR alpha and TCR beta cDNA libraries (carrying sample barcodes and UMIs). In TCRdb, the 5' RACE reads were re-called with MiXCR into one record per CDR3 protein. The table includes over 95,000 distinct CDR3 sequences, 22% detected once. The sample comes from a study of T-cell memory formation after mild COVID-19. Overall study results and limits: Clones shrinking between day 15 and 85 showed a balanced CD4/CD8 split, and those that grew later tilted toward CD4+. CM and EM subsets held most contracting CD4+ clones; EMRA held CD8+ ones. For second-wave clones that peaked at day 37, SARS-CoV-2 specificity went unverified.

Germline values: CDR1 LGHDT, CDR2 YNNKEL (reference sequence). V was trimmed by 3 bases and J by 8 bases, leaving 11 bases between them. This CDR3 contains 13 residues. The receptor's source is a man between 18 and 35 years old who had mild COVID-19 (a few samples of this study predate the infection). Cell type and time point are not known. Sequencing was performed on PBMCs or a T cell subset sorted from them (not recorded which). The chain carries TRBV3-1 and TRBJ2-1, with D perhaps TRBD2 (6 bases). The CDR3 spells CASSHTSSHEQFF. DNA for the CDR3: TGTGCCAGCAGCCACACTAGCTCCCATGAGCAGTTCTTC.